This T cell receptor beta chain was captured by sequencing in a study of blood T cell repertoires in COVID-19. Across the whole study: Sample material is recorded as cDNA or gDNA derived from T cells, B-cell-depleted T cells, or PBMCs.

Original handling: Amplification from reference gene primers served as the basis for estimated nucleated cell counts. TCRdb's copy holds only in-frame clones and misses some; the assay was immunoSEQ multiplex PCR. The V and J calls and clone size were taken over from that table, and D and trimming were inferred from the DNA. The sample holds about 210,000 clones, 92% seen once. The receptor's source is a man aged 25-45 years with acute or convalescent COVID-19. Sequencing was done on a sample of peripheral blood.

CDR3 coding DNA: TGTGCCTGGCAGGGTCAGAACATGGGAGGATACGGCTACACCTTC. Protein sequence: CAWQGQNMGGYGYTF. The chain carries TRBV30 and TRBJ1-2; D possibly corresponds to TRBD1 (5 bases). CDR1 is GTSNPN and CDR2 is SVGIG in the germline V gene (reference sequence). CDR3 length: 15 amino acids. Trimming shortened V by 5 bases and J by 8 bases, and 24 bases separated the two germline ends.